A single sample is the source of the 17 T cell receptor beta chains below, sequenced in a study of PD-L1 blockade in urothelial cancer. Here immunoSEQ multiplex PCR was the method, and the copy in TCRdb shows in-frame clones only, minus some. The sample lists around 45,000 clones, approximately 90% occurring once. The sequences come from PBMCs, collected around atezolizumab (anti-PD-L1) treatment. The source of these receptors is a woman in her fifties or sixties with urothelial cancer.

This chain uses TRBV27 with TRBJ2-2; TRBD1 might be the D (6 bases). This CDR3 spans 17 amino acids. Germline CDR1 reads MNHEY; CDR2 reads SMNVEV (reference sequence). The ends were cut back, 7 bases at V and 0 bases at J, with 18 bases in the middle. The CDR3 DNA sequence: TGTGCCAGCACCCCCGCCAGGGGCACAACGAACACCGGGGAGCTGTTTTTT. Translation: CASTPARGTTNTGELFF.

CDR3 region: CASSGGQPTYNEQFF. DNA for the CDR3: TGTGCCAGCAGTGGGGGCCAGCCGACCTACAATGAGCAGTTCTTC. This chain links TRBV27 with TRBJ2-1; a possible D gene is TRBD1 (6 bases). This CDR3 is built from 15 residues. V lost 5 bases and J lost 2, with 13 bases in between. Germline CDR1 and CDR2: MNHEY and SMNVEV (reference sequence).

The chain combines TRBV6-1 with TRBJ2-7, with TRBD1 matching over 7 bases. CDR3 size: 16 residues. Germline assignment: CDR1 MNHNS and CDR2 SASEGT. V gave up 4 bases and J gave up 9 bases; unmatched junction bases: 18. The CDR3 DNA sequence: TGTGCCAGCAGTGGGCCACAGGGGACCGGCTCCGAGAGGCAGTACTTC. Amino acids: CASSGPQGTGSERQYF.

This clone has just one count. The chain couples TRBV7-8 to TRBJ2-7, with TRBD2 matching over 14 bases. V shed 3 bases, J shed 4 bases, and the junction held 11 bases outside the gene matches. Germline-derived CDR1 and CDR2 are SGHVS and FQNEAQ. The CDR3 loop spans 18 amino acids. Written as DNA, the CDR3 is TGTGCCAGCAGCTTGGAGACTAGCGGGAGGGCCGGGTCTTACGAGCAGTACTTC. It yields the protein CASSLETSGRAGSYEQYF.

CDR3 in DNA: TGTGCCAGCAGCTTAGCGCCGGGACAGGGGGACTATGGCTACACCTTC. It translates to CASSLAPGQGDYGYTF. The V and J genes are TRBV7-2 and TRBJ1-2, with TRBD1 matching over 11 bases. Germline-derived CDR1 and CDR2 are SGHTA and FQGNSA. J gave up 3 bases and V 0 bases, and 3 bases lay outside the gene matches. This CDR3 spans 16 amino acids.

The rearrangement links TRBV6-1 to TRBJ2-2; D is undetermined. Trimming took off 1 base at V and 5 bases at J, with 14 bases between the two ends. The CDR3 runs to 16 residues. The germline gives CDR1 MNHNS, CDR2 SASEGT. The CDR3: CASSEEPASRTGELFF. In nucleotides, the CDR3 is TGTGCCAGCAGTGAAGAACCCGCCAGTCGTACCGGGGAGCTGTTTTTT.

This sequence joins TRBV7-8 and TRBJ2-3, with 10 positions matching TRBD2. V lost 5 bases and J lost 0; bases outside the gene matches: 8. Germline-derived CDR1 and CDR2 are SGHVS and FQNEAQ. This CDR3 region has 17 residues. CDR3 in amino acids: CASSIRSTSGSTDTQYF. In DNA form, the CDR3 reads TGTGCCAGCAGCATACGATCGACTAGCGGGAGCACAGATACGCAGTATTTT.

With respect to this clone: The sample contains more than one DNA sequence encoding this CDR3. The chain is built from TRBV7-9 and TRBJ1-1; 7 bases fit TRBD1. Germline CDR1 reads SEHNR; CDR2 reads FQNEAQ (reference sequence). The length of the CDR3 is 13 residues. J gave up 4 bases and V 3 bases, and 2 bases lay outside the gene matches. The CDR3 reads CASSFQGGTEAFF. CDR3 bases: TGTGCCAGCAGCTTCCAGGGGGGCACTGAAGCTTTCTTT.

This clone appeared a few times. The chain joins TRBV7-9 to TRBJ1-3, with unresolved D. The V and J ends lost 5 bases and 7 bases respectively, with 9 bases between them. The CDR3 has 12 residues. From germline, CDR1 is SEHNR and CDR2 FQNEAQ (reference sequence). The CDR3 reads CASSPHGNTIYF. The DNA of the CDR3 is TGTGCCAGCAGCCCTCACGGGAACACCATATATTTT.

This chain uses TRBV6-5 with TRBJ2-1; D is ambiguous. V lost 6 bases, J lost 10 bases, and 10 bases lay in between. The CDR3 is made up of 11 amino acids. Germline V lookup: CDR1 MNHEY, CDR2 SVGAGI. Written as DNA, the CDR3 is TGTGCCAGCAGCCACGCCGGGGAGCAGTTCTTC. Protein product: CASSHAGEQFF.

This clone occurred a few times. The chain combines TRBV10-3 with TRBJ1-1; D not certain. V was cut by 6 bases and J by 3 bases, with 11 bases left in between. The CDR3 is 13 amino acids. Per germline, CDR1 ENHRY and CDR2 SYGVKD. The CDR3, as DNA: TGTGCCATCAGGGTCCCCGGTGACACTGAAGCTTTCTTT. Translated: CAIRVPGDTEAFF.

This chain links TRBV4-1 with TRBJ2-2; 10 bases match TRBD2. The V segment lost 1 base and the J segment 2 bases; nucleotides outside the gene matches: 7. This CDR3 spans 18 amino acids. The germline CDR1 and CDR2 sequences are MGHRA and YSYEKL. The CDR3 reads CASSQGSLAGVNTGELFF. CDR3 nucleotides: TGCGCCAGCAGCCAAGGTAGCCTAGCGGGGGTAAACACCGGGGAGCTGTTTTTT.

The CDR3 DNA reads as TGTGCCAGCAGCGGGGGCATGAATTGGGCCAAAAACATTCAGTACTTC. Residues: CASSGGMNWAKNIQYF. The chain carries TRBV7-9 and TRBJ2-4, with D possibly matching TRBD1 (6 bases). Between the trimmed V and J ends, which lost 5 bases and 1 base, there was a span of 15 bases. CDR3 length: 16 residues. The germline V gene has CDR1 SEHNR and CDR2 FQNEAQ (reference sequence).

This chain links TRBV9 with TRBJ2-5; TRBD1 is a possible D gene (6 bases). Germline V gives CDR1 SGDLS, CDR2 YYNGEE. V was trimmed by 4 bases and J by 5 bases, leaving 18 bases between them. The CDR3 spans 15 residues. CDR3 in amino acids: CASSPTQSRGETQYF. CDR3 nucleotide sequence: TGTGCCAGCAGCCCAACCCAGAGCAGGGGCGAGACCCAGTACTTC.

This rearrangement joins TRBV2 to TRBJ2-5, with D perhaps matching TRBD2 (6 bases). V was cut by 3 bases and J by 2 bases, with 13 bases left in between. The length of the CDR3 is 15 residues. Germline assignment: CDR1 SNHLY and CDR2 FYNNEI. The CDR3: CASSDAAGGQETQYF. CDR3 coding DNA: TGTGCCAGCAGTGACGCGGCCGGGGGTCAAGAGACCCAGTACTTC.

In DNA, the CDR3 is TGTGCCAGCCTTGGGACAGGGGGACTATTAAAAGGGACTGAAGCTTTCTTT. This gives the protein CASLGTGGLLKGTEAFF. The chain combines TRBV7-9 with TRBJ1-1; 11 nucleotides line up with TRBD1. V lost 8 bases to trimming and J lost 5 bases; unmatched junction nucleotides: 16. Germline V gene lookup returns CDR1 SEHNR and CDR2 FQNEAQ (reference sequence). The CDR3 runs 17 residues.

This sequence joins TRBV27 and TRBJ1-1; no firm D call. V was clipped by 4 bases and J by 6 bases, with 9 bases between them. CDR1 and CDR2 from the germline V gene are MNHEY and SMNVEV (reference sequence). The CDR3 runs to 12 residues. The CDR3 reads CASSSMVSEAFF. CDR3 nucleotide sequence: TGTGCCAGCAGTTCTATGGTTTCTGAAGCTTTCTTT.